The 25 T cell receptor beta chains given below trace back to one sample, sequenced in a study of blood T cell repertoires in COVID-19. Libraries were prepared by immunoSEQ multiplex PCR; TCRdb keeps only in-frame clonotypes and omits some of them. The table records 110,000 to 150,000 clones, around 89% of them present only once. Sequenced sample: peripheral blood. These receptors originate from a man aged 55 to 70 with active or convalescent COVID-19.

This chain connects TRBV11-2 to TRBJ2-7, with 9 positions matching TRBD1. Germline CDR1 reads SGHAT; CDR2 reads FQNNGV. The CDR3 totals 12 residues. This chain's CDR3 is CSGDREGYEQYF. The CDR3 nucleotides are TGTTCCGGGGACAGGGAAGGTTACGAGCAGTACTTC. The full variable domain, its missing parts supplied by reference TRBV11-2 and TRBJ2-7, is EAGVAQSPRYKIIEKRQSVAFWCNPISGHATLYWYQQILGQGPKLLIQFQNNGVVDDSQLPKDRFSAERLKGVDSTLKIQPAKLEDSAVYLCSGDREGYEQYFGPGTRLTVT.

Of note for this clone: The identical CDR3 is also encoded by other nucleotide sequences in the sample. CDR3 DNA: TGTGCCACCAGTGAAGGGACAGGGAAAGCCAAAAACATTCAGTACTTC. Its protein is CATSEGTGKAKNIQYF. The genes are TRBV24-1 and TRBJ2-4, with 9 nucleotides matching TRBD1. CDR1 is KGHDR, CDR2 SFDVKD, per germline. The CDR3 extends over 16 amino acids. With V trimmed by 4 bases and J by 0 bases, 3 bases remained unmatched.

The rearrangement links TRBV7-9 to TRBJ2-1; 7 nucleotides agree with TRBD2. The V gene's germline CDR1 is SEHNR and CDR2 FQNEAQ (reference sequence). V dropped 3 bases and J dropped 3; count of bases not matched to a gene: 8. CDR3 size: 16 residues. The CDR3 protein is CASSFGLADIYNEQFF. The CDR3 DNA reads TGTGCCAGCAGCTTTGGTCTAGCGGATATCTACAATGAGCAGTTCTTC.

The chain carries TRBV15 and TRBJ2-5, with 8 bases matching TRBD2. Germline V CDR1 and CDR2: LNHNV, YYDKDF (reference sequence). Trimming took 3 bases from V and 5 from J; bases not matched to a gene: 8. This CDR3 is 15 amino acids long. DNA for the CDR3: TGTGCCACCAGCAGGACGACTACGGGAGGGGAGACCCAGTACTTC. Its protein is CATSRTTTGGETQYF.

This clone was recorded a few times. The chain is built from TRBV28 and TRBJ1-1; a possible D gene is TRBD1 (6 bases). The V gene lost 5 bases and the J gene lost 4 bases, with 8 bases spanning the gap. This CDR3 is 12 amino acids long. Germline V gene data show CDR1 as MDHEN and CDR2 as SYDVKM. The CDR3 sequence: CASSEGVTEAFF. The DNA of the CDR3 is TGTGCCAGCAGTGAGGGGGTCACTGAAGCTTTCTTT. The full variable domain, in which reference TRBV28 and TRBJ1-1 provide the parts outside the CDR3, is DVKVTQSSRYLVKRTGEKVFLECVQDMDHENMFWYRQDPGLGLRLIYFSYDVKMKEKGDIPEGYSVSREKKERFSLILESASTNQTSMYLCASSEGVTEAFFGQGTRLTVV.

The genes are TRBV28 and TRBJ2-2; possible D gene TRBD1, 6 bases. CDR1 and CDR2 (germline): MDHEN, SYDVKM. The CDR3 covers 14 residues. Trimming took off 6 bases at V and 6 bases at J, with 14 bases between the two ends. CDR3 nucleotide sequence: TGTGCCAGCAGACCACAGGGTGTGGCCGGGGAGCTGTTTTTT. Its translation: CASRPQGVAGELFF.

This clone was found a few times. This chain joins TRBV6-5 and TRBJ2-7, with D possibly being TRBD2 (7 bases). Germline values: CDR1 MNHEY, CDR2 SVGAGI. CDR3 length: 15 residues. V was cut by 7 bases and J by 9 bases, with 25 bases left in between. Written as DNA, the CDR3 is TGTGCCAGCACTCCCCGAGGGGGGGTATCGCGTGGGCAGTACTTC. Its protein product is CASTPRGGVSRGQYF.

The V call is TRBV24-1, the J call TRBJ1-2; D is ambiguous. In germline, CDR1 is KGHDR, CDR2 SFDVKD. Trimming pared 3 bases from V and 0 bases from J, leaving 10 bases between. The CDR3 length is 15 residues. CDR3 protein: CATSDADGANYGYTF. The CDR3 region has the DNA TGTGCCACCAGTGATGCGGACGGGGCTAACTATGGCTACACCTTC.

The sample holds a few counts of this clone. The V gene is TRBV10-2, the J gene TRBJ2-2, with D perhaps matching TRBD2 (5 bases). The CDR3 runs 15 residues. From germline, CDR1 is WSHSY and CDR2 SAAADI. Trimming left V 1 base short and J 3 bases short, with 9 bases between. The CDR3 DNA reads as TGCGCCAGCAGTGAGTACGTGGAGGACACCGGGGAGCTGTTTTTT. Amino acids: CASSEYVEDTGELFF.

This rearrangement joins TRBV10-3 to TRBJ2-7; TRBD1 aligns across 11 bases. This CDR3 region has 16 residues. Germline V gene data show CDR1 as ENHRY and CDR2 as SYGVKD. Germline trimming cut 0 bases from V and 2 bases from J; bases unmatched to any gene: 3. CDR3 coding DNA: TGTGCCATCAGTGAGTCGGGGACAGGGGGTGCCTACGAGCAGTACTTC. Its translation: CAISESGTGGAYEQYF.

The CDR3 nucleotides are TGTGCCAGCTCCCCTGAGACAGGCTCATCTGGAAACACCATATATTTT. Protein sequence: CASSPETGSSGNTIYF. The chain recombines TRBV18 with TRBJ1-3; D is perhaps TRBD1 (6 bases). The CDR3 contains 16 residues. Deletions cut 6 bases from V and 1 base from J, with 16 bases between. Germline assignment: CDR1 KGHSH and CDR2 LQKENI.

This chain joins TRBV27 and TRBJ1-5; maybe TRBD1 (6 bases). The germline V gene encodes CDR1 MNHEY and CDR2 SMNVEV (reference sequence). The CDR3 spans 16 residues. Trimming left V 4 bases short and J 1 base short, with 14 bases between. CDR3 in amino acids: CASSSQGGVSNQPQHF. CDR3 nucleotides: TGTGCCAGCAGTTCCCAAGGGGGGGTCAGCAATCAGCCCCAGCATTTT.

The chain uses TRBV28 and TRBJ2-1; 12 bases are shared with TRBD2. V was clipped by 8 bases and J by 9 bases; unmatched bases: 8. CDR1 and CDR2 (germline): MDHEN, SYDVKM. This CDR3 is built from 14 residues. The CDR3 spells CASCLAGGRVEQFF. The CDR3, as DNA: TGTGCCAGCTGTCTAGCGGGGGGGCGGGTTGAGCAGTTCTTC.

This clone is a singleton in its sample. The rearrangement joins TRBV11-2 to TRBJ2-1, with 7 bases that match TRBD2. V lost 4 bases, J lost 7 bases, and 13 bases stayed unmatched. Germline CDR1 is SGHAT and CDR2 is FQNNGV. The CDR3 has 16 residues. The CDR3, as DNA: TGTGCCAGCAGCTGGGGAAGGTCGGGAGGCGGTAATGAGCAGTTCTTC. It specifies CASSWGRSGGGNEQFF.

This chain joins TRBV27 and TRBJ2-7; 8 bases map to TRBD2. The CDR3 has 14 residues. In germline, CDR1 is MNHEY, CDR2 SMNVEV (reference sequence). With 6 bases clipped from V and 2 bases from J, the junction kept 6 bases outside the gene matches. In DNA form, the CDR3 reads TGTGCCAGCAGCCCCCGGGGGGGACCCTACGAGCAGTACTTC. Translated: CASSPRGGPYEQYF.

This clone has more than one count but fewer than ten. This chain joins TRBV18 and TRBJ1-2; D unclear. Per germline, CDR1 KGHSH and CDR2 LQKENI. The CDR3 totals 13 residues. Trimming left V 0 bases short and J 6 bases short, with 8 bases between. The CDR3 spells CASSPPGRNGYTF. CDR3 bases: TGTGCCAGCTCACCACCAGGGAGAAATGGCTACACCTTC.

The V call is TRBV18, the J call TRBJ2-3, with 8 bases that match TRBD2. Trimming cost V 5 bases and J 1 base; bases outside gene matches: 8. Per germline, CDR1 KGHSH and CDR2 LQKENI. The CDR3 extends over 16 amino acids. The chain's CDR3 is CASSLKLAGRTDTQYF. The CDR3 DNA is TGTGCCAGCTCATTAAAATTAGCGGGGCGCACAGATACGCAGTATTTT. Full variable domain (outside the CDR3, taken from reference TRBV18 and TRBJ2-3): NAGVMQNPRHLVRRRGQEARLRCSPMKGHSHVYWYRQLPEEGLKFMVYLQKENIIDESGMPKERFSAEFPKEGPSILRIQQVVRGDSAAYFCASSLKLAGRTDTQYFGPGTRLTVL.

The CDR3 DNA reads TGTGCCAGCAGCTTAGGAGGCACTGGGGCCAACGTCCTGACTTTC. Translated, it gives CASSLGGTGANVLTF. This chain joins TRBV5-6 and TRBJ2-6; D is possibly TRBD2 (5 bases). This CDR3 has 15 amino acids. The V end lost 2 bases, the J end lost 2 bases, and 8 bases lay between the germline ends. Germline V lookup: CDR1 SGHDT, CDR2 YYEEEE.

The gene calls are TRBV19 and TRBJ2-7, with 10 bases identical to TRBD1. This CDR3 region has 16 residues. The germline V gene encodes CDR1 LNHDA and CDR2 SQIVND (reference sequence). The V segment lost 10 bases and the J segment 3 bases; nucleotides outside the gene matches: 15. The CDR3 DNA follows: TGTGCCACCAGGGGGGGCCCGGGACAGGGGAACTACGAGCAGTACTTC. It translates to CATRGGPGQGNYEQYF. Complete variable domain (other parts from reference TRBV19 and TRBJ2-7): DGGITQSPKYLFRKEGQNVTLSCEQNLNHDAMYWYRQDPGQGLRLIYYSQIVNDFQKGDIAEGYSVSREKKESFPLTVTSAQKNPTAFYLCATRGGPGQGNYEQYFGPGTRLTVT.

This clone has a handful of counts. The gene calls are TRBV7-9 and TRBJ1-3; unclear D gene. Looked up from germline, CDR1 is SEHNR and CDR2 is FQNEAQ (reference sequence). Trimming took off 0 bases at V and 8 bases at J, with 14 bases between the two ends. CDR3 length: 15 amino acids. The DNA for the CDR3 is TGTGCCAGCAGCTTAGCAGTCGCCCAGGTGGACACCATATATTTT. It codes for CASSLAVAQVDTIYF.

This clone has a count of ten or more. The sample has other DNA sequences that encode this CDR3 too. The V gene is TRBV19, the J gene TRBJ1-2; 9 positions match TRBD1. This CDR3 has 14 residues. The V and J ends lost 6 bases and 0 bases, in that order; junction bases with no gene match: 2. CDR1 LNHDA and CDR2 SQIVND come from the germline V gene (reference sequence). The CDR3 is CASRRTGANYGYTF. The CDR3 DNA is TGTGCCAGTAGAAGGACAGGGGCTAACTATGGCTACACCTTC.

The V gene is TRBV7-2, the J gene TRBJ2-1; 7 bases match TRBD1. V shed 4 bases and J 7 bases; nucleotides not matched to a gene: 13. The CDR3 spans 16 residues. From germline, CDR1 is SGHTA and CDR2 FQGNSA. The DNA of the CDR3 is TGTGCCAGCAGCTACCGACAGGGAAGGGGCCGGAATGAGCAGTTCTTC. This encodes CASSYRQGRGRNEQFF.

This chain uses TRBV10-3 with TRBJ1-2, with D hard to call. This CDR3 is 13 amino acids long. The germline CDR1 and CDR2 sequences are ENHRY and SYGVKD. The V end was cut by 0 bases, the J end by 4 bases, with 6 bases between. The chain's CDR3 is CAISESTAYGYTF. The CDR3 DNA follows: TGTGCCATCAGTGAGTCTACAGCCTATGGCTACACCTTC.

A word on this clone: This CDR3 is also generated by other DNA sequences in the sample. The V gene is TRBV4-3, the J gene TRBJ1-1; tentative D call: TRBD1 (6 bases). CDR1 is LGHNA and CDR2 is YSLEER in the germline V gene. V lost 1 base to trimming and J lost 2 bases, with 8 bases between them. The CDR3 extends over 14 amino acids. The CDR3 DNA reads TGCGCCAGCAGCCAAGGGACAGTTAACACTGAAGCTTTCTTT. Translating gives CASSQGTVNTEAFF.

The chain has TRBV29-1 and TRBJ1-5; 8 bases line up with TRBD1. CDR1 and CDR2 (germline): SQVTM, ANQGSEA. The V segment lost 7 bases and the J segment 5 bases; nucleotides outside the gene matches: 10. CDR3 length equals 14 residues. The CDR3: CSAQADREYQPQHF. The CDR3 nucleotides read TGCAGCGCCCAAGCGGACAGGGAATATCAGCCCCAGCATTTT.